A single sample is the source of the 21 T cell receptor beta chains below, sequenced in a study of T cell repertoires in cytomegalovirus infection. MiXCR, run by TCRdb on the reads, gives a single entry per CDR3 protein. The sample carries approximately 500,000 distinct CDR3 sequences, about 17% recorded once. Specimen: CD8+ T cells from PBMCs. These receptors were obtained from a human donor in good health (CMV status not recorded). Some clones in this sample may be carry-over from other donors' samples.

This clonotype occurred many times. The chain combines TRBV12-3 or TRBV12-4 with TRBJ1-1; D ambiguous. CDR3 size: 14 residues. The V end was cut by 6 bases, the J end by 4 bases, with 15 bases between. The CDR3 DNA follows: TGTGCCAGCAGCCCACCGAGTTCGGGCACTGAAGCTTTCTTT. It codes for CASSPPSSGTEAFF.

Of note for this clonotype: A read error may be the cause here, since a much bigger clone is one base away. This chain uses TRBV2 with TRBJ1-5; D call uncertain. The V gene lost 8 bases and the J gene lost 6 bases, with 8 bases spanning the gap. The length of the CDR3 is 11 residues. CDR1 is SNHLY, CDR2 FYNNEI, per germline. The CDR3 is CASYGGQPQHF. The CDR3 DNA reads TGTGCCAGCTATGGAGGTCAGCCCCAGCATTTT.

The rearrangement links TRBV6-5 to TRBJ2-1; D is perhaps TRBD1 (6 bases). CDR1 is MNHEY and CDR2 is SVGAGI in the germline V gene. Trimming cost V 8 bases and J 2 bases, with 10 bases left between them. This CDR3 is built from 13 residues. CDR3 protein: CASASGAYNEQFF. As DNA, the CDR3 is TGTGCCAGCGCCTCAGGGGCCTACAATGAGCAGTTCTTC.

V usage is TRBV27 and J usage is TRBJ2-7; D is undetermined. Deletions cut 8 bases from V and 5 bases from J, with 10 bases between. CDR3 length: 11 amino acids. Germline-derived CDR1 and CDR2 are MNHEY and SMNVEV (reference sequence). The CDR3 sequence: CASRQNHEQYF. The CDR3 nucleotides read TGTGCCAGCCGCCAAAATCACGAGCAGTACTTC.

The rearrangement links TRBV24-1 to TRBJ2-3; a weak D match, TRBD2 (5 bases). Germline V gene data show CDR1 as KGHDR and CDR2 as SFDVKD. The CDR3 spans 11 residues. V was cut by 6 bases and J by 10 bases, with 10 bases left in between. The chain's CDR3 is CATSSGSAQYF. DNA of the CDR3: TGTGCCACCAGTTCTGGGAGCGCGCAGTATTTT.

V usage is TRBV28 and J usage is TRBJ2-2; 10 bases align to TRBD2. Losses at the gene ends were 4 bases for V and 6 bases for J; bases not matched to a gene: 2. Germline V gives CDR1 MDHEN, CDR2 SYDVKM. CDR3 length: 14 residues. The CDR3 DNA follows: TGTGCCAGCAGTTGGGGACTAGCGTCCGGGGAGCTGTTTTTT. Residues: CASSWGLASGELFF.

This clonotype was found many times. This rearrangement joins TRBV24-1 to TRBJ2-1, with 10 bases identical to TRBD2. This CDR3 contains 16 residues. From germline, CDR1 is KGHDR and CDR2 SFDVKD. J gave up 8 bases and V 0 bases, and 6 bases lay outside the gene matches. CDR3 protein: CATSDLPSGSKDEQFF. In nucleotides, the CDR3 is TGTGCCACCAGTGATTTGCCTAGCGGGAGTAAGGATGAGCAGTTCTTC.

This sequence joins TRBV7-9 and TRBJ2-5; the D gene is possibly TRBD2 (7 bases). CDR3 length: 15 residues. V shed 5 bases and J shed 3 bases, with 16 bases lying between them. The germline V gene encodes CDR1 SEHNR and CDR2 FQNEAQ (reference sequence). The chain's CDR3 is CASSAYGEGEETQYF. The CDR3 DNA is TGTGCCAGCAGCGCATACGGGGAGGGGGAAGAGACCCAGTACTTC.

This clonotype came up a few times. The chain joins TRBV24-1 to TRBJ2-1, with 10 bases matching TRBD2. Trimming removed 6 bases from V and 8 bases from J; junction bases left unmatched: 6. Germline-derived CDR1 and CDR2 are KGHDR and SFDVKD. The CDR3 runs to 14 residues. The CDR3 loop is CATSLAGAIDEQFF. The CDR3 coding sequence is TGTGCCACCAGTCTAGCGGGAGCGATTGATGAGCAGTTCTTC.

This clonotype was detected many times. The rearrangement joins TRBV7-8 to TRBJ2-7, with D tentatively TRBD2 (6 bases). Trimming removed 4 bases from V and 2 bases from J, with 12 bases in between. CDR1 and CDR2 (germline): SGHVS, FQNEAQ. The CDR3 has 14 residues. This chain's CDR3 is CASSSRGGAYEQYF. The CDR3 DNA reads as TGTGCCAGCAGCTCCAGAGGAGGGGCCTACGAGCAGTACTTC. The full variable domain, completed using reference TRBV7-8 and TRBJ2-7, is GAGVSQSPRYKVAKRGQDVALRCDPISGHVSLFWYQQALGQGPEFLTYFQNEAQLDKSGLPSDRFFAERPEGSVSTLKIQRTQQEDSAVYLCASSSRGGAYEQYFGPGTRLTVT.

Only a few counts were recorded for this clonotype. V gene TRBV15 combines with J gene TRBJ2-3; TRBD1 aligns across 7 bases. The V gene end was trimmed by 3 bases and the J gene end by 3 bases; junction bases not matched to a gene: 6. Germline V lookup: CDR1 LNHNV, CDR2 YYDKDF (reference sequence). The CDR3 covers 15 residues. This chain's CDR3 is CATSSSTGVTDTQYF. CDR3 in DNA: TGTGCCACCAGCAGCAGTACAGGGGTTACAGATACGCAGTATTTT.

A few counts support this clonotype. The V call is TRBV29-1, the J call TRBJ2-7; no clear D. The CDR3 extends over 13 amino acids. Trimming removed 2 bases at V and 0 bases at J, with 8 bases between. Per germline, CDR1 SQVTM and CDR2 ANQGSEA. In DNA, the CDR3 is TGCAGCGTTGAATCAGCCAGCTCCTACGAGCAGTACTTC. This sequence encodes CSVESASSYEQYF.

This clonotype was observed at least ten times. V usage is TRBV12-3 or TRBV12-4 and J usage is TRBJ2-1, with 9 bases fitting TRBD2. V gave up 6 bases and J gave up 12 bases; unmatched junction bases: 12. The CDR3 is made up of 14 amino acids. CDR3 amino acids: CASSRRVAGALQFF. CDR3 nucleotides: TGTGCCAGCAGCCGGAGGGTAGCGGGAGCGTTGCAGTTCTTC.

This clonotype appeared many times. This rearrangement joins TRBV2 to TRBJ2-1; possible D gene TRBD1, 5 bases. V gave up 3 bases and J gave up 8 bases, with 20 bases separating them. Germline V gene sequence: CDR1 SNHLY, CDR2 FYNNEI. The CDR3 extends over 16 amino acids. The CDR3 region has the DNA TGTGCCAGCAGTGATTATAGGGGCCCTAAGACGGATGAGCAGTTCTTC. Translation: CASSDYRGPKTDEQFF.

This clonotype was observed a handful of times. The rearrangement uses TRBV7-3 and TRBJ2-1, with TRBD2 matching over 8 bases. The germline V gene encodes CDR1 SGHTA and CDR2 FQGTGA. This CDR3 region has 12 residues. V dropped 5 bases and J dropped 9; count of bases not matched to a gene: 3. The DNA for the CDR3 is TGTGCCAGCAGCCTCACTAGCGGTGAGCAGTTCTTC. Translating gives CASSLTSGEQFF. Looking up the rest from reference TRBV7-3 and TRBJ2-1 gives the full variable domain: GAGVSQTPSNKVTEKGKYVELRCDPISGHTALYWYRQSLGQGPEFLIYFQGTGAADDSGLPNDRFFAVRPEGSVSTLKIQRTERGDSAVYLCASSLTSGEQFFGPGTRLTVL.

This clonotype appeared a few times. The chain links TRBV9 to TRBJ2-7; a weak D match, TRBD2 (5 bases). Germline lookup yields CDR1 SGDLS and CDR2 YYNGEE. The CDR3 has 13 residues. The V and J ends lost 7 bases and 5 bases respectively, with 16 bases between them. The CDR3 DNA sequence: TGTGCCAGCTCCCCTTCGGGGAACGACGAGCAGTACTTC. Translating gives CASSPSGNDEQYF.

Remarks on this clonotype: A much larger clone is a single base away; this may be a read error. The chain carries TRBV7-3 and TRBJ2-7, with D unresolved. This CDR3 has 13 amino acids. Germline-derived CDR1 and CDR2 are SGHTA and FQGTGA. The CDR3: CASSLKPEYEHYF. CDR3 bases: TGTGCCAGCAGCTTAAAACCGGAATACGAGCACTACTTC.

The chain is built from TRBV6-6 and TRBJ2-5; D perhaps matches TRBD2 (7 bases). CDR1 MNHNY and CDR2 SVGAGI come from the germline V gene (reference sequence). The CDR3 has 14 amino acids. V was clipped by 8 bases and J by 5 bases, with 18 bases between them. The CDR3 DNA follows: TGTGCCAGCTGGGGGGGGGCCTACCGGGAGACCCAGTACTTC. Protein sequence: CASWGGAYRETQYF.

V and J are TRBV24-1 and TRBJ2-2; TRBD1 agrees at 9 bases. Trimming at V came to 3 bases and at J to 6 bases, leaving 1 base not matched to a gene. The germline V gene encodes CDR1 KGHDR and CDR2 SFDVKD. This CDR3 comprises 14 residues. CDR3 loop: CATSDRDRAGELFF. CDR3 nucleotides: TGTGCCACCAGTGATCGGGACAGGGCCGGGGAGCTGTTTTTT.

This clonotype was seen a few times. The chain joins TRBV7-6 to TRBJ1-3; D perhaps matches TRBD1 (5 bases). Trimming shortened V by 5 bases and J by 4 bases, and 12 bases separated the two germline ends. Germline V gives CDR1 SGHVS, CDR2 FNYEAQ. This CDR3 region has 14 residues. CDR3 protein: CASSTGTGGNTIYF. CDR3 bases: TGTGCCAGCAGCACCGGGACGGGGGGAAACACCATATATTTT.

This clonotype was seen only a few times. The chain is built from TRBV6-1 and TRBJ2-1; 7 bases are shared with TRBD1. The V and J ends lost 2 bases and 7 bases, in that order; junction bases with no gene match: 17. Germline assignment: CDR1 MNHNS and CDR2 SASEGT. This CDR3 spans 18 amino acids. As DNA, the CDR3 is TGTGCCAGCAGTGAATCCGCCTTTTTGAGGGGGCGCATGAATGAGCAGTTCTTC. It is translated as CASSESAFLRGRMNEQFF.